The 12 T cell receptor beta chains in this list originate from one sample, sequenced in a study of graft-versus-host responses after intestinal transplantation. No antigens are known for them. Repertoires were generated with immunoSEQ multiplex PCR, while TCRdb's copy carries only in-frame clones and drops some. The repertoire holds over 100,000 clones, about 90% seen once, with around 0.9% in the top ten. The sequencing here drew on unstimulated CD4+ T cells sorted from spleen or lymph node cells, taken before intestinal transplant. The receptors shown here come from a human donor who received an intestinal transplant.

The V gene is TRBV27, the J gene TRBJ1-1; 8 bases agree with TRBD1. The CDR3 loop spans 13 amino acids. The V gene's germline CDR1 is MNHEY and CDR2 SMNVEV (reference sequence). J was trimmed by 5 bases and V by 9 bases; bases with no gene match: 8. The CDR3 sequence: CASRQGRRTEAFF. CDR3 nucleotides: TGTGCCAGTAGACAGGGGAGGCGAACTGAAGCTTTCTTT.

The chain couples TRBV6-5 to TRBJ2-5; TRBD2 matches 9 bases. This CDR3 has 15 residues. V trimming: 2 bases; J trimming: 2 bases; junction bases outside the gene matches: 3. Germline V CDR1 and CDR2: MNHEY, SVGAGI. CDR3 region: CASSYLLAGQETQYF. Here the CDR3 DNA reads TGTGCCAGCAGTTACCTACTAGCGGGTCAAGAGACCCAGTACTTC.

The V call is TRBV6-5, the J call TRBJ2-5, with unresolved D. Germline V gives CDR1 MNHEY, CDR2 SVGAGI. V lost 2 bases and J lost 6, with 10 bases in between. The CDR3 length is 13 residues. CDR3 sequence: CASSYRQRKTQYF. The CDR3 DNA reads as TGTGCCAGCAGTTACCGGCAGAGGAAGACCCAGTACTTC.

This clone appeared a single time. The chain carries TRBV30 and TRBJ2-3, with 9 nucleotides matching TRBD2. The CDR3 is 15 residues long. Per germline, CDR1 GTSNPN and CDR2 SVGIG (reference sequence). After removal of 2 bases from V and 0 bases from J, the junction contained 3 bases not matched to a gene. The CDR3 reads CAWSRLADSTDTQYF. CDR3 coding DNA: TGTGCCTGGAGTAGACTAGCGGACAGCACAGATACGCAGTATTTT.

The chain joins TRBV5-6 to TRBJ2-3, with TRBD1 matching 9 bases. V was clipped by 4 bases and J by 3 bases; unmatched bases: 6. The CDR3 is 15 residues long. The germline gives CDR1 SGHDT, CDR2 YYEEEE. The CDR3 region is CASSAGTGRTDTQYF. As DNA, the CDR3 is TGTGCCAGCAGCGCTGGGACAGGGAGGACAGATACGCAGTATTTT.

This chain uses TRBV7-9 with TRBJ2-1; no definite D call. Trimming pared 1 base from V and 2 bases from J, leaving 9 bases between. The germline CDR1 and CDR2 sequences are SEHNR and FQNEAQ (reference sequence). The CDR3 is 15 amino acids. CDR3 nucleotide sequence: TGTGCCAGCAGCTTAGAACTGTTTACCTACAATGAGCAGTTCTTC. Protein: CASSLELFTYNEQFF.

The rearrangement joins TRBV5-4 to TRBJ1-2; D is uncertain. Germline V gene lookup returns CDR1 SGHNT and CDR2 YYREEE (reference sequence). The CDR3 consists of 14 residues. Trimming shortened V by 0 bases and J by 6 bases, and 12 bases separated the two germline ends. The CDR3 nucleotides read TGTGCCAGCAGCTTGGTAGGACTGCAGAATGGCTACACCTTC. This sequence encodes CASSLVGLQNGYTF.

V and J are TRBV5-4 and TRBJ2-2; D perhaps matches TRBD1 (5 bases). The CDR3 covers 16 residues. Trimming removed 2 bases from V and 4 bases from J, with 15 bases in between. Germline V gives CDR1 SGHNT, CDR2 YYREEE (reference sequence). In DNA form, the CDR3 reads TGTGCCAGCAGCTTTGACAGACACGTGATCACCGGGGAGCTGTTTTTT. It codes for CASSFDRHVITGELFF.

Regarding this clone: A read error may produce the germline difference seen at one junction end. The gene calls are TRBV7-3 and TRBJ2-3; a weak D match, TRBD1 (5 bases). Germline V gene lookup returns CDR1 SGHTA and CDR2 FQGTGA. This CDR3 region has 14 residues. The CDR3 DNA sequence: TGTGCCAGCAGCCCCAGGGCGACCACAGATGCGCAGTATTTT. Encoded protein: CASSPRATTDAQYF.

The count of this clone is one. The chain combines TRBV7-9 with TRBJ2-1; D remains unclear. This CDR3 spans 12 amino acids. Per germline, CDR1 SEHNR and CDR2 FQNEAQ (reference sequence). V was pared by 4 bases and J by 3 bases, with 4 bases between. The CDR3 DNA reads as TGTGCCAGCAGCTGGGACTACAATGAGCAGTTCTTC. Its protein product is CASSWDYNEQFF.

The chain couples TRBV4-1 to TRBJ2-3, with D perhaps TRBD1 or TRBD2 (6 bases each). Germline V lookup: CDR1 MGHRA, CDR2 YSYEKL. The CDR3 has 16 residues. The V gene lost 2 bases and the J gene lost 4 bases, with 16 bases spanning the gap. The CDR3: CASSQPSRGASDTQYF. The CDR3 DNA is TGCGCCAGCAGCCAACCCTCGAGGGGGGCATCAGATACGCAGTATTTT.

CDR3 coding DNA: TGTGCCAGCAGGAGCGGGAGAGGATACGAGCAGTACTTC. Amino acid sequence: CASRSGRGYEQYF. The genes are TRBV2 and TRBJ2-7; the match to TRBD2 covers 8 bases. Losses at the gene ends were 6 bases for V and 4 bases for J; bases not matched to a gene: 5. CDR3 length: 13 residues. The germline CDR1 and CDR2 sequences are SNHLY and FYNNEI.